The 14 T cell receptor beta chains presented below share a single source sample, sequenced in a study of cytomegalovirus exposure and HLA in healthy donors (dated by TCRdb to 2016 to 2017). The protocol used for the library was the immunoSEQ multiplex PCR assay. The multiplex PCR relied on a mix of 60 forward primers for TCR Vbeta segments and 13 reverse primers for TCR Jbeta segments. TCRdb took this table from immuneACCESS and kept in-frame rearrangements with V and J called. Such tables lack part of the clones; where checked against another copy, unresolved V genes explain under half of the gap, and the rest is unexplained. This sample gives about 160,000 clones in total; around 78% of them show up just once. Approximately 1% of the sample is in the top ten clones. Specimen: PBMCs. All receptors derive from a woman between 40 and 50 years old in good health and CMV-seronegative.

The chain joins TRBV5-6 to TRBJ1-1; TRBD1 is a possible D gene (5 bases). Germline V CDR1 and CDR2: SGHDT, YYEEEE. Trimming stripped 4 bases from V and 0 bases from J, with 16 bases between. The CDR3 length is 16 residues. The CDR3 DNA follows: TGTGCCAGCAGCCGGGCTGGGGCGGTCGTGAACACTGAAGCTTTCTTT. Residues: CASSRAGAVVNTEAFF. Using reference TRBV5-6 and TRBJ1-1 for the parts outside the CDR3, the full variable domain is DAGVTQSPTHLIKTRGQQVTLRCSPKSGHDTVSWYQQALGQGPQFIFQYYEEEERQRGNFPDRFSGHQFPNYSSELNVNALLLGDSALYLCASSRAGAVVNTEAFFGQGTRLTVV.

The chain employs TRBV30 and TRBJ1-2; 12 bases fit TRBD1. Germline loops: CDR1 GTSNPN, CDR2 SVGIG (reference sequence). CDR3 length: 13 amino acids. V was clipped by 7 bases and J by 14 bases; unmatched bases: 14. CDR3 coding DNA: TGTGCCTCCCTTTTCCGGGACAGGGGGCGGAAAACCTTC. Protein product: CASLFRDRGRKTF.

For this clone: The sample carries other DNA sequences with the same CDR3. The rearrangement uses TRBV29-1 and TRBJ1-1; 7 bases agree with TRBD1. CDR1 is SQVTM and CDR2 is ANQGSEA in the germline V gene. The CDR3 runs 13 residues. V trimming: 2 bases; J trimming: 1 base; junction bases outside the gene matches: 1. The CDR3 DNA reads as TGCAGCGTTGAAAGACAGGGGAACACTGAAGCTTTCTTT. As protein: CSVERQGNTEAFF.

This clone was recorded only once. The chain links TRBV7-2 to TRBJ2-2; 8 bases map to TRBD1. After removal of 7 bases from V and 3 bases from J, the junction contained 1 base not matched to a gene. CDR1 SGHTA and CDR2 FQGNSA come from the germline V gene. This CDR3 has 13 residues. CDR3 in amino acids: CASTGQDTGELFF. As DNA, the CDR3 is TGTGCCAGCACGGGACAGGACACCGGGGAGCTGTTTTTT. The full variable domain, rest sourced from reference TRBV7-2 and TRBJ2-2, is GAGVSQSPSNKVTEKGKDVELRCDPISGHTALYWYRQSLGQGLEFLIYFQGNSAPDKSGLPSDRFSAERTGGSVSTLTIQRTQQEDSAVYLCASTGQDTGELFFGEGSRLTVL.

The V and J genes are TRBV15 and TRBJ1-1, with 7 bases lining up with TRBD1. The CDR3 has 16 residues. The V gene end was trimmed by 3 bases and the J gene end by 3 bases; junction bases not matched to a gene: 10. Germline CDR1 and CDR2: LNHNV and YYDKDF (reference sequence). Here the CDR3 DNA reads TGTGCCACCAGCAGGGGATCAACAGGGGACCACACTGAAGCTTTCTTT. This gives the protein CATSRGSTGDHTEAFF.

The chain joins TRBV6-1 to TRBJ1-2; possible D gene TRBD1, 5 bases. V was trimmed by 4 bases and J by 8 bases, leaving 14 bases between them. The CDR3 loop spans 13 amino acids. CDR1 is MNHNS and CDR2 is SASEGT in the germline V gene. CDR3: CASSGETAGGYTF. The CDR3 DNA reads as TGTGCCAGCAGTGGTGAGACAGCGGGAGGCTACACCTTC.

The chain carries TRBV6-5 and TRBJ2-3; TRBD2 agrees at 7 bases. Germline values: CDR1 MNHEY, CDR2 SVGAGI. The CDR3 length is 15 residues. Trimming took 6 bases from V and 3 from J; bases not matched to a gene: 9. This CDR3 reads CASRDLAAITDTQYF. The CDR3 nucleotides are TGTGCCAGCAGGGATCTAGCGGCTATAACAGATACGCAGTATTTT.

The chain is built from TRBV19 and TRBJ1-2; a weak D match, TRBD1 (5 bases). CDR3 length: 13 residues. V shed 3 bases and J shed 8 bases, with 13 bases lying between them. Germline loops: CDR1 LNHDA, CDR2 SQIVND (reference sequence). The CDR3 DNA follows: TGTGCCAGTAGTATCCATCCCCGACAGGGCTACACCTTC. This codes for CASSIHPRQGYTF.

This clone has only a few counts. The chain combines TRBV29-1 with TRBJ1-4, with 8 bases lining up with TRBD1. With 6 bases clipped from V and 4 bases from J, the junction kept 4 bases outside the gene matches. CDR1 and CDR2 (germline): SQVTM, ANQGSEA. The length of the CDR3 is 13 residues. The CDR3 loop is CSVRQGLNEKLFF. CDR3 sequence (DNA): TGCAGCGTCCGACAGGGGCTTAATGAAAAACTGTTTTTT.

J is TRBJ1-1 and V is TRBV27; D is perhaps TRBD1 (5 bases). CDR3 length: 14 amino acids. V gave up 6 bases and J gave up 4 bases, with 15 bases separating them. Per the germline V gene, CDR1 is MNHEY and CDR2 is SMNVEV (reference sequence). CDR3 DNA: TGTGCCAGCAGGGAAGACAGACGATCCACTGAAGCTTTCTTT. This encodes CASREDRRSTEAFF.

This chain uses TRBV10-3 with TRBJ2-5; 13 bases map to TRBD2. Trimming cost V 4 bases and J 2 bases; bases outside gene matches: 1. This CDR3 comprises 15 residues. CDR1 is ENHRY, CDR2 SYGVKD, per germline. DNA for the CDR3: TGTGCCATCAGTGGGGGACTAGCGGGGCAAGAGACCCAGTACTTC. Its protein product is CAISGGLAGQETQYF.

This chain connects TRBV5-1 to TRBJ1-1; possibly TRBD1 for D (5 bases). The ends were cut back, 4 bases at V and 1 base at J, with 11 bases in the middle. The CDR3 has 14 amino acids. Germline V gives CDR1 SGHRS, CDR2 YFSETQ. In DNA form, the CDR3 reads TGCGCCAGCAGCGCAGGGATGGAGAACACTGAAGCTTTCTTT. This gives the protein CASSAGMENTEAFF.

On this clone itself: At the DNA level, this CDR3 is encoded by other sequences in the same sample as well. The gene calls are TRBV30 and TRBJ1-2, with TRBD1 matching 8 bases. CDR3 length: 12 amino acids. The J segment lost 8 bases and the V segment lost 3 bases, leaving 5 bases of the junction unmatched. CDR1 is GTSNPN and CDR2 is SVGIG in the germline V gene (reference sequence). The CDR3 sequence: CAWRGTGGGYTF. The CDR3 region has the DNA TGTGCCTGGAGGGGGACAGGAGGGGGCTACACCTTC. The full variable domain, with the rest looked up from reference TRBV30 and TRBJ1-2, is SQTIHQWPATLVQPVGSPLSLECTVEGTSNPNLYWYRQAAGRGLQLLFYSVGIGQISSEVPQNLSASRPQDRQFILSSKKLLLSDSGFYLCAWRGTGGGYTFGSGTRLTVV.

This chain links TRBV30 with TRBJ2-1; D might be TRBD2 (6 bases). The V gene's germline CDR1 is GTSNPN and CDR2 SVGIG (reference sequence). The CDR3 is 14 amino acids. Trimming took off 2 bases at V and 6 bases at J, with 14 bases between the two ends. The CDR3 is CAWSPLATINEQFF. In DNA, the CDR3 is TGTGCCTGGAGTCCACTAGCCACCATCAATGAGCAGTTCTTC.